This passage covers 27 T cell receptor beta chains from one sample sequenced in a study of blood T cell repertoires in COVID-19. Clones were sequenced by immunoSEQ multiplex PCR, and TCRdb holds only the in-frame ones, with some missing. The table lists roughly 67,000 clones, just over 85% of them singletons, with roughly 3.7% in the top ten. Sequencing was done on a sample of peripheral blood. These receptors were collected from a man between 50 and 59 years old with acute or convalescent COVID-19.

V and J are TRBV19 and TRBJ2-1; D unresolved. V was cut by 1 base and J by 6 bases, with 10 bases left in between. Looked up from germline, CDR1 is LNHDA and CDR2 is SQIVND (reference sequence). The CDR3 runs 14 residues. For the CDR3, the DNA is TGTGCCAGTAGTATAGTGCAGGTCGGCAATGAGCAGTTCTTC. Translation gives CASSIVQVGNEQFF.

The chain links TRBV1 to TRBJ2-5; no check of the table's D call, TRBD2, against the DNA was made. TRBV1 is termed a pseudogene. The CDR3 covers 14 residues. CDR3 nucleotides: TGCACCAGCAGCCACGCCCTAGGAAACGAGACCCAGTACTTC. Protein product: CTSSHALGNETQYF.

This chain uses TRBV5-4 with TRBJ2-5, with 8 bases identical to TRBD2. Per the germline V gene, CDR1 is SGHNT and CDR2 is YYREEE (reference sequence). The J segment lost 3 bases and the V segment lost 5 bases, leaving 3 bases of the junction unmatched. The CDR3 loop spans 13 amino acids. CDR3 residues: CASSILAEETQYF. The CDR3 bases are TGTGCCAGCAGTATACTAGCGGAAGAGACCCAGTACTTC.

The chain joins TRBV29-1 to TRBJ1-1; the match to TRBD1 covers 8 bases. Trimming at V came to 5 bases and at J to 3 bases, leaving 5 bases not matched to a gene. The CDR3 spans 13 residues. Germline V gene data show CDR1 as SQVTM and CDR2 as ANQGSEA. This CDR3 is CSVYRGQDTEAFF. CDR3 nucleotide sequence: TGCAGCGTTTACAGGGGACAGGACACTGAAGCTTTCTTT.

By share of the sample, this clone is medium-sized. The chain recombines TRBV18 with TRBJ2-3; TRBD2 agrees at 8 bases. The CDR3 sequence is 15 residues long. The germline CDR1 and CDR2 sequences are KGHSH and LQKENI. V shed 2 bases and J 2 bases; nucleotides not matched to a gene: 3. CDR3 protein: CASSPSGGDTDTQYF. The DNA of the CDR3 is TGTGCCAGCTCACCATCGGGAGGGGACACAGATACGCAGTATTTT.

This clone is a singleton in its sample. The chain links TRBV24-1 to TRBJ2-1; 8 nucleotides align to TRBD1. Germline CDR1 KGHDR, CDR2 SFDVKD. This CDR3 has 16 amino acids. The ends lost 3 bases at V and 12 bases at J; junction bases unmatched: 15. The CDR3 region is CATSDAQGTNTGGQFF. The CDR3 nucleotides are TGTGCCACCAGTGATGCTCAGGGAACTAACACAGGGGGGCAGTTCTTC.

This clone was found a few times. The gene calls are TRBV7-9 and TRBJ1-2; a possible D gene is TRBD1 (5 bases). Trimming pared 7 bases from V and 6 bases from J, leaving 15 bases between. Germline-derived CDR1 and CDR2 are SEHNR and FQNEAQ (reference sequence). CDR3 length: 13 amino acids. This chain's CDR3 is CASNPGTSDGYTF. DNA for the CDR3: TGTGCCAGCAACCCCGGGACTTCCGATGGCTACACCTTC. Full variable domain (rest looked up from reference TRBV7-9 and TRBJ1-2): DTGVSQNPRHKITKRGQNVTFRCDPISEHNRLYWYRQTLGQGPEFLTYFQNEAQLEKSRLLSDRFSAERPKGSFSTLEIQRTEQGDSAMYLCASNPGTSDGYTFGSGTRLTVV.

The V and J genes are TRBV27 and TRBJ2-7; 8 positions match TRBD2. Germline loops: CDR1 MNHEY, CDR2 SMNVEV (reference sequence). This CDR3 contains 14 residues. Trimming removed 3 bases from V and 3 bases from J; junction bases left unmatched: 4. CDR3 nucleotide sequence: TGTGCCAGCAGTTTCCAAGCGGGGGTCTACGAGCAGTACTTC. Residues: CASSFQAGVYEQYF.

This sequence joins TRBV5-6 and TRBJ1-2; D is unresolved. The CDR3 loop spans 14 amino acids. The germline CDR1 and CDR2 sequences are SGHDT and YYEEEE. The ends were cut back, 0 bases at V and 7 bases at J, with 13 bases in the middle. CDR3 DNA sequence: TGTGCCAGCAGCTTGGGACACGTTAATGCTGGCTACACCTTC. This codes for CASSLGHVNAGYTF.

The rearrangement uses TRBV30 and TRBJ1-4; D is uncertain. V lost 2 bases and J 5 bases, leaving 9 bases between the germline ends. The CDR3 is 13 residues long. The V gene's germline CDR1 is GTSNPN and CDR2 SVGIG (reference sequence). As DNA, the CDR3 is TGTGCCTGGAGTACTCGGGAAAATGAAAAACTGTTTTTT. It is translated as CAWSTRENEKLFF.

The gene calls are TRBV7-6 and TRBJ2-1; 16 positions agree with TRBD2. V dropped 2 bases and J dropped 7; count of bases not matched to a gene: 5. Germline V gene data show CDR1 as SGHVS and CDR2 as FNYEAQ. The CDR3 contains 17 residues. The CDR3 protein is CASSLKGLAGGPNEQFF. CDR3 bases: TGTGCCAGCAGCTTAAAGGGACTAGCGGGAGGGCCGAATGAGCAGTTCTTC.

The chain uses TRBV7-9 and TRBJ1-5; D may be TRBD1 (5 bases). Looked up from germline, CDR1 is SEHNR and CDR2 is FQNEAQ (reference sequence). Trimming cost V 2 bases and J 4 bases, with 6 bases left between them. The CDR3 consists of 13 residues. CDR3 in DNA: TGTGCCAGCAGCTTACAGGGTAATCAGCCCCAGCATTTT. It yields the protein CASSLQGNQPQHF.

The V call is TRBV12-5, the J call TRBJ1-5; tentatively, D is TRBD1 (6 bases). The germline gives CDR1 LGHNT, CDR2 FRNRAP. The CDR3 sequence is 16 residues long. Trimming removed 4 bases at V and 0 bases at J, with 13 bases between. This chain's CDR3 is CASGSPTGISNQPQHF. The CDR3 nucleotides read TGTGCTAGTGGTTCCCCGACAGGTATTAGCAATCAGCCCCAGCATTTT.

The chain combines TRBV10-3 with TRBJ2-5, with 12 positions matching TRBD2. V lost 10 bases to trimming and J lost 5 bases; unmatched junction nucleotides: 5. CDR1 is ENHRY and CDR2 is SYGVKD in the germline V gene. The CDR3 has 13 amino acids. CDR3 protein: CAKTSGSGETQYF. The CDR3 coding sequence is TGTGCCAAGACTAGCGGGAGTGGGGAGACCCAGTACTTC.

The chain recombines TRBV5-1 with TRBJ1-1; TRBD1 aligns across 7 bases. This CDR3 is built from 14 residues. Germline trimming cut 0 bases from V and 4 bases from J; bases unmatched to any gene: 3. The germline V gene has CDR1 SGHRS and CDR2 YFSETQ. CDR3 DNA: TGCGCCAGCAGCTTGGCCCCAGGGGGCACTGAAGCTTTCTTT. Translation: CASSLAPGGTEAFF.

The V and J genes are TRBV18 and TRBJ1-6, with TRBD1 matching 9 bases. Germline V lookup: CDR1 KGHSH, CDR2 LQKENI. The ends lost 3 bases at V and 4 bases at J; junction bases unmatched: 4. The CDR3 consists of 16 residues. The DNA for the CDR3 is TGTGCCAGCTCACCCCTACAGGGGGCGTATAATTCACCCCTCCACTTT. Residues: CASSPLQGAYNSPLHF.

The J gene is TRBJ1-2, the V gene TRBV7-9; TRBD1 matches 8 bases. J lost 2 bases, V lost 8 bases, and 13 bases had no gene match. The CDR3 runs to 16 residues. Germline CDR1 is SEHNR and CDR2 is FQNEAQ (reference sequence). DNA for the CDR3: TGTGCCAGCCACGCGGACAGGGATACAACCAACTATGGCTACACCTTC. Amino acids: CASHADRDTTNYGYTF.

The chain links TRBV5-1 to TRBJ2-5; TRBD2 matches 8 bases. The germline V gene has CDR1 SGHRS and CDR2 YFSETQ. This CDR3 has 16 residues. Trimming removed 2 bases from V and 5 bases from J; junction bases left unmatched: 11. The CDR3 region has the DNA TGCGCCAGCAGCTTACGAGGAGTAGCGGGGTTGGAGACCCAGTACTTC. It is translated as CASSLRGVAGLETQYF.

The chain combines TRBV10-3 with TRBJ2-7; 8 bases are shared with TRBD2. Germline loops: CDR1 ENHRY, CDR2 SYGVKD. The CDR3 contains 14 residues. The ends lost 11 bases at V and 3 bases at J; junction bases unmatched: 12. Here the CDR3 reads CAVGWSGSNYEQYF. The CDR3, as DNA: TGTGCCGTAGGTTGGAGCGGGAGTAACTACGAGCAGTACTTC.

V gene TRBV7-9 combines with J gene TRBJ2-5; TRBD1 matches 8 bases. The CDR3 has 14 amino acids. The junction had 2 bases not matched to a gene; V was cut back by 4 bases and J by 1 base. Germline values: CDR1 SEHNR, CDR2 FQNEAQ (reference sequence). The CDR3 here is CASSSTGAQETQYF. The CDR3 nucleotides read TGTGCCAGCAGCTCGACAGGGGCCCAAGAGACCCAGTACTTC.

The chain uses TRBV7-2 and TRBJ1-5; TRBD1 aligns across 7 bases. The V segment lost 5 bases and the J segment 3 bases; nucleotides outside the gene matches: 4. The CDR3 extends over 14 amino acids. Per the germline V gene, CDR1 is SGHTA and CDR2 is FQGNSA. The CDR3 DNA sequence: TGTGCCAGCAGCCCAGACAGGGTCAATCAGCCCCAGCATTTT. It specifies CASSPDRVNQPQHF.

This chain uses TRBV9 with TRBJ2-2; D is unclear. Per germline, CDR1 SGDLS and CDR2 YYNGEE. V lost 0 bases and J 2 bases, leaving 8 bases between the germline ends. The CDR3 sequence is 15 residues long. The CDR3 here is CASSVAGFNTGELFF. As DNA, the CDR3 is TGTGCCAGCAGCGTAGCCGGGTTCAACACCGGGGAGCTGTTTTTT.

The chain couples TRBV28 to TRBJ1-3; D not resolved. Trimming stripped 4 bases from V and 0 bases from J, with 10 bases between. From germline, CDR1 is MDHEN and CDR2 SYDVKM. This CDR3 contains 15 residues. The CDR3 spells CASSSDWSSGNTIYF. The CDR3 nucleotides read TGTGCCAGCAGTTCGGACTGGAGCTCTGGAAACACCATATATTTT.

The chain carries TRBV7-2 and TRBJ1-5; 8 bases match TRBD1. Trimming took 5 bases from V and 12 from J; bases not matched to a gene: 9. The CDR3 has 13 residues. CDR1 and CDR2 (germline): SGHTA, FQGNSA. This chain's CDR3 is CASSPFTGGFQHF. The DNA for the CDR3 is TGTGCCAGCAGCCCGTTTACAGGGGGATTCCAGCATTTT.

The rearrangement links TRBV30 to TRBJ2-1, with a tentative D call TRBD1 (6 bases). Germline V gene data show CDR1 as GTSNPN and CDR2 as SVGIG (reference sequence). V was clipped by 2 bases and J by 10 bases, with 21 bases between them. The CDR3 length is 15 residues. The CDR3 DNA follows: TGTGCCTGGAGTAGGGGGACACCGCTCGATATAGAGCAGTTCTTC. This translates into CAWSRGTPLDIEQFF.

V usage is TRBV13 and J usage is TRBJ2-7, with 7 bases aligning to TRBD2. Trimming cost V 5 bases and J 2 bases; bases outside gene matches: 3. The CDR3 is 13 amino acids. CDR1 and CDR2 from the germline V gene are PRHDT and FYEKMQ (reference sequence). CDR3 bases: TGTGCCAGCAGCCCGAGCGGGACCTACGAGCAGTACTTC. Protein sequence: CASSPSGTYEQYF.

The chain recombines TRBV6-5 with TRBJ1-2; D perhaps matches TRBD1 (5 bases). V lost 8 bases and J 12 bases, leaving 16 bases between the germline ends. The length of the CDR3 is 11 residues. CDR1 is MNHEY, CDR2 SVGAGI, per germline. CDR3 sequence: CASYRRSNHTF. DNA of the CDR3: TGTGCCAGCTACAGGCGTTCAAACCACACCTTC.